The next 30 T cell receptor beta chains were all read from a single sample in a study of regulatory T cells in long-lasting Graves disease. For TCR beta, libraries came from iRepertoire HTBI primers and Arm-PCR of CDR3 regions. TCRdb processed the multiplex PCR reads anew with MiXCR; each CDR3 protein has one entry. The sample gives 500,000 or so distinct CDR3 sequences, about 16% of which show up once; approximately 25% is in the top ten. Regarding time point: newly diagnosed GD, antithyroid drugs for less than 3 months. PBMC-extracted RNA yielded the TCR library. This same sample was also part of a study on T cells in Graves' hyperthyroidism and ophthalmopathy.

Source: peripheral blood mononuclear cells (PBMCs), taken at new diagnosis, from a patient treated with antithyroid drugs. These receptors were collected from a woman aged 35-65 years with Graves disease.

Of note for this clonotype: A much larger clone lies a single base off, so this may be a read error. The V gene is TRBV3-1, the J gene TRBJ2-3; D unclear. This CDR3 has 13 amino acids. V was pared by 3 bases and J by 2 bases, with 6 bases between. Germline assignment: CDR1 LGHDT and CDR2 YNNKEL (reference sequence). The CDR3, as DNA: TGTGCCAGCAGCCAGAACCCCACAGATACGCAGTATTTT. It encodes CASSQNPTDTQYF.

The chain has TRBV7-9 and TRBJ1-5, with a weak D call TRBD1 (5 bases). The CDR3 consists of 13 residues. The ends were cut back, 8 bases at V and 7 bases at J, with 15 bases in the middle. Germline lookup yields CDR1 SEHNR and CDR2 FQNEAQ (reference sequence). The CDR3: CASGGAPGQPQHF. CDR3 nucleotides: TGTGCCAGCGGTGGGGCCCCAGGACAGCCCCAGCATTTT.

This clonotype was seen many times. CDR3 sequence reads: CASIEGGVDEKLFF. In nucleotides, the CDR3 is TGTGCCAGCATAGAAGGAGGGGTGGACGAAAAACTGTTTTTT. The V call is TRBV2, the J call TRBJ1-4; D is perhaps TRBD1 (5 bases). The germline V gene has CDR1 SNHLY and CDR2 FYNNEI. The V end was cut by 7 bases, the J end by 8 bases, with 17 bases between. CDR3 length: 14 residues.

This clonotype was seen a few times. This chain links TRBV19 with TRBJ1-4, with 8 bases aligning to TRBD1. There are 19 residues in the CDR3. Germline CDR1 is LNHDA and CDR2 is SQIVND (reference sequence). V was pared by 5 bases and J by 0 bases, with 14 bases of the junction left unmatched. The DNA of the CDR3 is TGTGCCAGTAGTCACGGACAGGGAGGTTCTATAGCAACTAATGAAAAACTGTTTTTT. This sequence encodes CASSHGQGGSIATNEKLFF. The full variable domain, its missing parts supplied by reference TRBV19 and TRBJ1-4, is DGGITQSPKYLFRKEGQNVTLSCEQNLNHDAMYWYRQDPGQGLRLIYYSQIVNDFQKGDIAEGYSVSREKKESFPLTVTSAQKNPTAFYLCASSHGQGGSIATNEKLFFGSGTQLSVL.

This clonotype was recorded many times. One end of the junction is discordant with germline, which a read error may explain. CDR3 amino acids: CASSLGGQLNTEAFF. CDR3 nucleotide sequence: TGTGCCAGCAGCTTGGGAGGACAGTTGAACACTGAAGCTTTCTTT. This chain links TRBV5-1 with TRBJ1-1; possibly TRBD1 for D (6 bases). Germline CDR1 and CDR2: SGHRS and YFSETQ. This CDR3 contains 15 residues. The variable domain in full, with the rest retrieved from reference TRBV5-1 and TRBJ1-1, is KAGVTQTPRYLIKTRGQQVTLSCSPISGHRSVSWYQQTPGQGLQFLFEYFSETQRNKGNFPGRFSGRQFSNSRSEMNVSTLELGDSALYLCASSLGGQLNTEAFFGQGTRLTVV.

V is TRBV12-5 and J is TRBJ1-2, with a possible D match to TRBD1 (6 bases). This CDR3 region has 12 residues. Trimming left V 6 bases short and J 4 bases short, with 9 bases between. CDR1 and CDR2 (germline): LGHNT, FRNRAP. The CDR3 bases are TGTGCTAGTGGCCAGGACAGCTATGGCTACACCTTC. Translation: CASGQDSYGYTF. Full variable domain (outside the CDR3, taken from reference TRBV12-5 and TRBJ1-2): DARVTQTPRHKVTEMGQEVTMRCQPILGHNTVFWYRQTMMQGLELLAYFRNRAPLDDSGMPKDRFSAEMPDATLATLKIQPSEPRDSAVYFCASGQDSYGYTFGSGTRLTVV.

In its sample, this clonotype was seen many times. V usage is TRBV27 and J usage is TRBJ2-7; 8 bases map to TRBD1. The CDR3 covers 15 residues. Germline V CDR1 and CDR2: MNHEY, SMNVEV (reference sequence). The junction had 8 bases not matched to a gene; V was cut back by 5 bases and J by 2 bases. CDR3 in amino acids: CASSITQGVPYEQYF. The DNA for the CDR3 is TGTGCCAGCAGTATTACACAGGGGGTTCCCTACGAGCAGTACTTC.

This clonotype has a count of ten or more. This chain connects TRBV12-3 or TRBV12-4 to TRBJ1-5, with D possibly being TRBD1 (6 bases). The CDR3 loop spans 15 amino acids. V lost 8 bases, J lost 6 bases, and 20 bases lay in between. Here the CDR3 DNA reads TGTGCCAGCGTACAGGGAAGCTTACTGGGTCAGCCCCAGCATTTT. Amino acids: CASVQGSLLGQPQHF.

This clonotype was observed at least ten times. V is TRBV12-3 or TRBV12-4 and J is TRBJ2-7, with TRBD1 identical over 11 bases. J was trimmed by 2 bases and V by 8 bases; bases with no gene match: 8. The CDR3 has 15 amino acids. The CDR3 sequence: CASATGQGATYEQYF. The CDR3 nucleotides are TGTGCCAGCGCTACCGGACAGGGGGCGACCTACGAGCAGTACTTC.

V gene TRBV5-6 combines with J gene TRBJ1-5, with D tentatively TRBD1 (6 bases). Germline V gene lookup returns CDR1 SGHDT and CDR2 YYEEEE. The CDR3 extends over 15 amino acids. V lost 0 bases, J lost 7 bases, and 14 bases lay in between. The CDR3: CASSLERGKGQPQHF. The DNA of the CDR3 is TGTGCCAGCAGCTTGGAGAGGGGGAAGGGGCAGCCCCAGCATTTT.

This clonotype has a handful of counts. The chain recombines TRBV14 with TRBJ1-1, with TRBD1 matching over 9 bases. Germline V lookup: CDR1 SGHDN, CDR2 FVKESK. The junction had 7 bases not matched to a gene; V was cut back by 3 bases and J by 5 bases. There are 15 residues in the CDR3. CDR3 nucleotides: TGTGCCAGCAGCCATCTAACAGGGGGCCATACTGAAGCTTTCTTT. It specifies CASSHLTGGHTEAFF.

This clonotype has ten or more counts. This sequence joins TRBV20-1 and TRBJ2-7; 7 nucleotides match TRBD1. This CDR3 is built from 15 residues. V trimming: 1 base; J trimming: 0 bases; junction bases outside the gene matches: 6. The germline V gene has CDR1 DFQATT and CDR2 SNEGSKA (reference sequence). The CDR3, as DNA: TGCAGTGCTAGAGCCCGGGACAGTAGCTCCTACGAGCAGTACTTC. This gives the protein CSARARDSSSYEQYF.

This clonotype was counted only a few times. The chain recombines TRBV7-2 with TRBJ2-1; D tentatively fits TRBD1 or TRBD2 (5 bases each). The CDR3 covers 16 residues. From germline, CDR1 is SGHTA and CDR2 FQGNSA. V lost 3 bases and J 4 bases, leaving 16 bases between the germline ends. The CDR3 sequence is CASSFGTTKGYNEQFF. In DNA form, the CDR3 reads TGTGCCAGCAGCTTCGGGACGACCAAGGGTTACAATGAGCAGTTCTTC.

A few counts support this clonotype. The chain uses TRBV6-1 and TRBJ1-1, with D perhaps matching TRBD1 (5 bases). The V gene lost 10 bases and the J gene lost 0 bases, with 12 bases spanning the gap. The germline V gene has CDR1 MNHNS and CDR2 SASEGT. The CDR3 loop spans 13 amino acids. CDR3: CANKRGVNTEAFF. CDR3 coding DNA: TGTGCCAACAAGAGGGGAGTGAACACTGAAGCTTTCTTT.

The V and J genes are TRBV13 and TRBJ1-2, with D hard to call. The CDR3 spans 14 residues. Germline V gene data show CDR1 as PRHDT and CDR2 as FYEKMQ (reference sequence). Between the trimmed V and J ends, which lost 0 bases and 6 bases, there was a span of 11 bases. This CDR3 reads CASSLGLARDGYTF. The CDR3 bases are TGTGCCAGCAGCTTAGGCCTGGCGAGGGATGGCTACACCTTC.

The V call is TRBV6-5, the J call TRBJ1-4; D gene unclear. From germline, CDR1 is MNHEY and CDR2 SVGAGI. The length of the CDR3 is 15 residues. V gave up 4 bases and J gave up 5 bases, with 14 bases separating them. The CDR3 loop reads CASSFQAGENEKLFF. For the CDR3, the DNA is TGTGCCAGCAGTTTCCAGGCTGGGGAGAATGAAAAACTGTTTTTT.

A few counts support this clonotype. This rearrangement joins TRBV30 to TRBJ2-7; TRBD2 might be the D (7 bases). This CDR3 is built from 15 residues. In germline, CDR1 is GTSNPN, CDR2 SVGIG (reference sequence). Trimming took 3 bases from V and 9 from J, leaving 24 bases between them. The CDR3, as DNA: TGTGCCTGGAGAGGTCGCGGGGGCCCCCCCCTAGGGCAGTACTTC. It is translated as CAWRGRGGPPLGQYF.

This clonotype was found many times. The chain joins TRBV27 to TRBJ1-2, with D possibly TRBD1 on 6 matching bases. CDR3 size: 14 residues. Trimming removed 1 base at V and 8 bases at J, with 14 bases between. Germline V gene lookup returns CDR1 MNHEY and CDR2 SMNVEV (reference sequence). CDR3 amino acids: CASSLWAGEDGYTF. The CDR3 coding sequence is TGTGCCAGCAGTTTATGGGCAGGGGAAGACGGCTACACCTTC.

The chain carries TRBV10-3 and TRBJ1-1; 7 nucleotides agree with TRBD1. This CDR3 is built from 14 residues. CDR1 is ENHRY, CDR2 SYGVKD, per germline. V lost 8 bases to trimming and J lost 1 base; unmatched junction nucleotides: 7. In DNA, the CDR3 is TGTGCCATCTCCTATCAGGGGGGGAACACTGAAGCTTTCTTT. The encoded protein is CAISYQGGNTEAFF.

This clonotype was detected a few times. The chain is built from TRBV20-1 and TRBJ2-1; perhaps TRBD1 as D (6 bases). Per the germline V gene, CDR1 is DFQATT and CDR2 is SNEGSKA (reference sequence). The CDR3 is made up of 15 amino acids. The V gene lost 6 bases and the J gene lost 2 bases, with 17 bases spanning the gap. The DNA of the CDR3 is TGCAGTGCCGAACCAATTTGGGGGCCCTACAATGAGCAGTTCTTC. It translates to CSAEPIWGPYNEQFF.

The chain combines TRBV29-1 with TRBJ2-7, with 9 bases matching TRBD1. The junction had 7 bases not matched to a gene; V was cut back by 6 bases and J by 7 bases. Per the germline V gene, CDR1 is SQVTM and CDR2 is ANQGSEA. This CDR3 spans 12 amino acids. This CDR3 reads CSVRTGVEEQYF. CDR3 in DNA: TGCAGCGTGAGGACAGGGGTGGAAGAGCAGTACTTC.

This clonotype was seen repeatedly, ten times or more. Here the CDR3 reads CASTRTGFTDTQYF. For the CDR3, the DNA is TGTGCCAGCACCCGGACAGGTTTCACAGATACGCAGTATTTT. The chain has TRBV12-3 or TRBV12-4 and TRBJ2-3; 7 positions match TRBD1. Losses at the gene ends were 7 bases for V and 2 bases for J; bases not matched to a gene: 6. CDR3 length: 14 amino acids.

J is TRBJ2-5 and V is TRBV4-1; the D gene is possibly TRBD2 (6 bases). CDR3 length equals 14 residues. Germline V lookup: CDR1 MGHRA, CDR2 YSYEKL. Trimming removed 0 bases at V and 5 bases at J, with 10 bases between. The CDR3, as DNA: TGCGCCAGCAGCCAAGATACTAGCAGGGAGACCCAGTACTTC. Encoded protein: CASSQDTSRETQYF.

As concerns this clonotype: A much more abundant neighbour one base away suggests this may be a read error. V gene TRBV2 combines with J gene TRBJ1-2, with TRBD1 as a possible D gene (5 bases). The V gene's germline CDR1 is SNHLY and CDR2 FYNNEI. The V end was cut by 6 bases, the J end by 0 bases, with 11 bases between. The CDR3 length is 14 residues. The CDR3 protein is CASSSGGANYGYTF. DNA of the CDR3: TGTGCCAGCAGCTCCGGGGGGGCTAACTATGGCTACACCTTC. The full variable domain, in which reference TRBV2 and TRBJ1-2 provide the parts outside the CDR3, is EPEVTQTPSHQVTQMGQEVILRCVPISNHLYFYWYRQILGQKVEFLVSFYNNEISEKSEIFDDQFSVERPDGSNFTLKIRSTKLEDSAMYFCASSSGGANYGYTFGSGTRLTVV.

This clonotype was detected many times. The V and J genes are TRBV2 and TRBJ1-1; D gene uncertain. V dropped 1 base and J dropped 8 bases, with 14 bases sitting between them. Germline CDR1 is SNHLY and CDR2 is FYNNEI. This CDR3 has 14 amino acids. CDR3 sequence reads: CASSEEVVVLEAFF. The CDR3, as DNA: TGTGCCAGCAGTGAAGAAGTAGTTGTCCTAGAAGCTTTCTTT.

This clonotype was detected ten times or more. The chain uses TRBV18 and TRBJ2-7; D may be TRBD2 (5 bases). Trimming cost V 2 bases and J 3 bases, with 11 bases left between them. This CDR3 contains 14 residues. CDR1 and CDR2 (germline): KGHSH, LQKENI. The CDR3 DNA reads TGTGCCAGCTCACCATCCGGGAACAACTACGAGCAGTACTTC. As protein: CASSPSGNNYEQYF.

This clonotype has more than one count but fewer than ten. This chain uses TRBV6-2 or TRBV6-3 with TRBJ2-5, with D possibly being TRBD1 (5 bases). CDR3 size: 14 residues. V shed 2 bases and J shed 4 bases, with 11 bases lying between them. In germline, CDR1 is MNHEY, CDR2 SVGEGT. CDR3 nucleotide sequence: TGTGCCAGCAGTTACAGGGGTGGAATAGAGACCCAGTACTTC. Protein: CASSYRGGIETQYF.

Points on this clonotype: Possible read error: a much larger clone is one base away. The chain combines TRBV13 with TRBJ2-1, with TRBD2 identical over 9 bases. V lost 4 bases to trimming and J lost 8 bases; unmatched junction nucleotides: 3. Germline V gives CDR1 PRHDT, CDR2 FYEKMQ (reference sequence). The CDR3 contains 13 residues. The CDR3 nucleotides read TGTGCCAGCAGCTCGGGACTAGCCTATGAGCAGTTCTTC. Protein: CASSSGLAYEQFF. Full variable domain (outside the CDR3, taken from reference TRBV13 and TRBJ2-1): AAGVIQSPRHLIKEKRETATLKCYPIPRHDTVYWYQQGPGQDPQFLISFYEKMQSDKGSIPDRFSAQQFSDYHSELNMSSLELGDSALYFCASSSGLAYEQFFGPGTRLTVL.

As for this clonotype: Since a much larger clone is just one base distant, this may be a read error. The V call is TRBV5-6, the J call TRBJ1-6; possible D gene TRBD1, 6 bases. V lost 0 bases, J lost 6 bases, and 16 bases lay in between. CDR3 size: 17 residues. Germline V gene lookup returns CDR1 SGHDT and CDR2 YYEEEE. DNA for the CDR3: TGTGCCAGCAGCTTGGAGGAAGGGGGACACCCTAATTCACCCCTCCACTTT. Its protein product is CASSLEEGGHPNSPLHF.

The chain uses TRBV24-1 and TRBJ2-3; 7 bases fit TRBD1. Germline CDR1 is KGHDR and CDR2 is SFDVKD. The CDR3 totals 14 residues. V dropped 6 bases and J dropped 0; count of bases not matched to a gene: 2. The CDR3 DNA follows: TGTGCCACCAGTAGGGGGCCAAGCACAGATACGCAGTATTTT. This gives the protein CATSRGPSTDTQYF.